This is a list of T cell receptor beta chains from one sample in a study of shared T cell receptors in the human thymus. TCRdb's table, derived via immunoSEQ multiplex PCR, lists solely in-frame clones and lacks some. The table includes some 760,000 clones, approximately 85% detected once. The same data also contributed to another study, on human thymus T cells.

The sequencing input was thymocytes. These receptors all come from a girl in the first two years of life with a congenital heart defect. Both conserved end residues are part of each CDR3. Each record gives: J gene, V gene, D gene, clone size, CDR3 protein, CDR3 DNA. A D gene is named only where the DNA matches it firmly. Not every row has a clone size; where given, it reads once, few, many or a size class.

TRBJ2-7,TRBV6-1,TRBD1,.,CASRELDRVFYEQYF,TGTGCCAGCAGGGAACTGGACAGGGTTTTCTACGAGCAGTACTTC
TRBJ2-1,TRBV4-3,.,few,CASRDYPSNEQFF,TGCGCCAGCAGGGACTACCCATCGAATGAGCAGTTCTTC
TRBJ2-1,TRBV4-1,TRBD1,.,CASSQAYRGFRPSYNEQFF,TGCGCCAGCAGCCAAGCCTACAGGGGATTCCGCCCCTCCTACAATGAGCAGTTCTTC
TRBJ2-5,TRBV7-9,TRBD1,few,CASSLAPGQKETQYF,TGTGCCAGCAGCTTAGCGCCGGGACAGAAAGAGACCCAGTACTTC
TRBJ1-6,TRBV4-1,.,.,CASSQDSGQFFNSPLHF,TGCGCCAGCAGCCAAGATAGTGGACAGTTTTTTAATTCCCCCCTCCACTTT
TRBJ1-5,TRBV5-1,TRBD1,.,CASSSTGGTPQHF,TGCGCCAGCAGCTCGACAGGGGGCACGCCCCAGCATTTT
TRBJ1-2,TRBV6-5,.,.,CASSYGEGGGYTF,TGTGCCAGCAGTTACGGGGAGGGAGGTGGCTACACCTTC
TRBJ1-2,TRBV5-5,TRBD1,once,CASSSTLNRGGYTF,TGTGCCAGCAGCTCCACATTGAACAGGGGCGGCTACACCTTC
TRBJ2-3,TRBV28,TRBD1,.,CASSHTTGSDTQYF,TGTGCCAGCAGCCACACGACAGGGTCGGATACGCAGTATTTT
TRBJ1-3,TRBV4-3,.,.,CASSQDRGWRNSGNTIYF,TGCGCCAGCAGCCAAGACAGGGGTTGGAGGAACTCTGGAAACACCATATATTTT
TRBJ1-5,TRBV7-2,TRBD1,few,CASSVGQGANQPQHF,TGTGCCAGCAGCGTAGGACAGGGGGCGAATCAGCCCCAGCATTTT
TRBJ2-7,TRBV5-4,TRBD1,.,CASSTTGEYEQYF,TGTGCCAGCAGCACCACAGGGGAGTACGAGCAGTACTTC
TRBJ1-2,TRBV25-1,.,.,CASTLSHSYGYTF,TGTGCCAGCACCCTCTCCCACAGCTATGGCTACACCTTC
TRBJ2-7,TRBV5-1,.,.,CASRTRGHPVYYEQYF,TGCGCCAGCAGGACCCGGGGACACCCTGTTTATTACGAGCAGTACTTC
TRBJ2-3,TRBV6-6,TRBD2,.,CASSYISSGETDTQYF,TGTGCCAGCAGTTACATCTCTAGCGGGGAAACAGATACGCAGTATTTT
TRBJ2-4,TRBV4-2,TRBD2,.,CASSQGFAAGVRENIQYF,TGTGCCAGCAGCCAAGGGTTCGCAGCGGGGGTTAGGGAAAACATTCAGTACTTC
TRBJ1-1,TRBV5-1,.,.,CASSGGNTEAFF,TGCGCCAGCAGCGGCGGGAACACTGAAGCTTTCTTT
TRBJ1-2,TRBV6-1,TRBD1,once,CASSGLTGPLGGYTF,TGTGCCAGCAGTGGGCTGACAGGGCCCCTTGGGGGCTACACCTTC
TRBJ1-6,TRBV9,TRBD1,.,CASSGRGGRGNNSPLHF,TGTGCCAGCAGCGGGCGAGGGGGCCGCGGGAATAATTCACCCCTCCACTTT
TRBJ1-2,TRBV12-5,TRBD1,.,CASALTGTDIYGYTF,TGTGCTAGTGCCTTAACCGGGACAGACATCTATGGCTACACCTTC
TRBJ2-3,TRBV29-1,.,.,CSVTLGPSSTDTQYF,TGCAGCGTGACCCTGGGGCCCTCTAGCACAGATACGCAGTATTTT
TRBJ1-1,TRBV18,.,.,CASSPPRSNTEAFF,TGTGCCAGCTCACCACCGAGAAGTAACACTGAAGCTTTCTTT
TRBJ2-3,TRBV27,.,.,CASSPLAVPVADTQYF,TGTGCCAGCAGTCCATTAGCGGTCCCGGTTGCAGATACGCAGTATTTT
TRBJ2-7,TRBV14,TRBD1,.,CASSSNWGQGALSSYEQYF,TGTGCCAGCAGCTCAAACTGGGGGCAGGGGGCTCTTTCCTCCTACGAGCAGTACTTC
TRBJ2-1,TRBV10-3,.,.,CATGGPNEQFF,TGTGCCACCGGGGGGCCCAATGAGCAGTTCTTC
TRBJ1-1,TRBV4-1,.,few,CASSQDPPEGGGDTEAFF,TGCGCCAGCAGCCAAGATCCCCCCGAGGGGGGGGGAGACACTGAAGCTTTCTTT
TRBJ2-1,TRBV15,TRBD1,.,CATSSWGQYNEQFF,TGTGCCACCAGCAGTTGGGGACAGTACAATGAGCAGTTCTTC
TRBJ1-2,TRBV19,TRBD1,.,CASRPTDRGPYRYYGYTF,TGTGCCAGTAGACCTACCGACAGGGGGCCTTATCGGTACTATGGCTACACCTTC
TRBJ1-1,TRBV27,.,once,CASSCNAQGWNTEAFF,TGTGCCAGCAGTTGTAACGCTCAGGGTTGGAACACTGAAGCTTTCTTT